The 17 T cell receptor beta chains below were found in one sample sequenced in a study of T cell repertoires in cytomegalovirus infection. For these TCRs, the target antigens are not known. Via MiXCR, TCRdb re-called the reads, giving one row per CDR3 protein. The sample carries roughly 860,000 distinct CDR3 sequences, approximately 29% recorded once. The source material was cultured CD8+ T cells from PBMCs, sampled from culture after CMV antigen stimulation. These receptors all come from a human donor in good health (CMV status not recorded). Some clones in this sample may be carry-over from other donors' samples.

The CDR3 protein is CSAHVPGGANVLTF. Written as DNA, the CDR3 is TGCAGCGCTCATGTTCCTGGGGGGGCCAACGTCCTGACTTTC. This chain links TRBV29-1 with TRBJ2-6; D is unresolved. Trimming took off 7 bases at V and 4 bases at J, with 14 bases between the two ends. The V gene's germline CDR1 is SQVTM and CDR2 ANQGSEA. The CDR3 loop spans 14 amino acids. Supplemented by reference TRBV29-1 and TRBJ2-6, the full variable domain reads SAVISQKPSRDICQRGTSLTIQCQVDSQVTMMFWYRQQPGQSLTLIATANQGSEATYESGFVIDKFPISRPNLTFSTLTVSNMSPEDSSIYLCSAHVPGGANVLTFGAGSRLTVL.

The gene calls are TRBV2 and TRBJ1-1, with no clear D. This CDR3 contains 15 residues. Germline lookup yields CDR1 SNHLY and CDR2 FYNNEI. Trimming stripped 2 bases from V and 1 base from J, with 11 bases between. The CDR3 reads CASSESGPENTEAFF. The DNA of the CDR3 is TGTGCCAGCAGTGAATCGGGCCCGGAGAACACTGAAGCTTTCTTT.

This chain uses TRBV6-1 with TRBJ1-1, with unresolved D. The CDR3 sequence is 12 residues long. Germline CDR1 reads MNHNS; CDR2 reads SASEGT. V gave up 7 bases and J gave up 7 bases, with 13 bases separating them. CDR3 nucleotides: TGTGCCAGCATAGTACCGGGAGTTGAAGCTTTCTTT. The encoded protein is CASIVPGVEAFF.

This clonotype was seen only a few times. The rearrangement links TRBV12-5 to TRBJ1-1, with 7 positions matching TRBD1. The CDR3 contains 17 residues. V shed 3 bases and J 4 bases; nucleotides not matched to a gene: 14. The germline V gene has CDR1 LGHNT and CDR2 FRNRAP. The CDR3 sequence: CASGFGTVYMSATEAFF. In nucleotides, the CDR3 is TGTGCTAGTGGTTTCGGGACAGTCTATATGAGTGCCACTGAAGCTTTCTTT.

This clonotype was recorded a few times. The chain couples TRBV6-5 to TRBJ2-5, with 7 bases lining up with TRBD2. This CDR3 has 15 residues. Germline CDR1 is MNHEY and CDR2 is SVGAGI. Trimming cost V 0 bases and J 5 bases; bases outside gene matches: 6. This CDR3 is CASSYSTLGGETQYF. CDR3 DNA sequence: TGTGCCAGCAGTTACTCGACACTGGGAGGGGAGACCCAGTACTTC.

This clonotype was detected only a few times. The gene calls are TRBV11-1 and TRBJ2-1; D ambiguous. The CDR3 spans 15 residues. The germline gives CDR1 SGHAT, CDR2 FQDESV (reference sequence). V lost 3 bases, J lost 2 bases, and 11 bases lay in between. The CDR3: CASSLQRITYNEQFF. The CDR3, as DNA: TGTGCCAGCAGCTTGCAGAGAATCACCTACAATGAGCAGTTCTTC.

J is TRBJ2-1 and V is TRBV6-6, with 8 positions matching TRBD1. Germline lookup yields CDR1 MNHNY and CDR2 SVGAGI (reference sequence). Trimming at V came to 2 bases and at J to 10 bases, leaving 4 bases not matched to a gene. The CDR3 sequence is 13 residues long. The CDR3 region is CASSYPGQGEQFF. CDR3 in DNA: TGTGCCAGCAGTTACCCAGGACAGGGCGAGCAGTTCTTC.

Concerning this clonotype itself: The junction departs from the called germline gene at one end, perhaps through a read error. This chain links TRBV7-8 with TRBJ1-1; TRBD1 matches at 7 bases. The CDR3 covers 17 residues. Per germline, CDR1 SGHVS and CDR2 FQNEAQ. Here the CDR3 DNA reads TGTGCCAGCAGACGGAGGGGGAATTACAGGGGAGACACTGTAGCTTTCTTT. This gives the protein CASRRRGNYRGDTVAFF.

Of note for this clonotype: Relative to the germline gene, one junction end is altered; a read error may explain this. The chain links TRBV27 to TRBJ2-5; 9 nucleotides line up with TRBD1. This CDR3 has 15 residues. The germline gives CDR1 MNHEY, CDR2 SMNVEV (reference sequence). DNA of the CDR3: TGTGCCAGCAGTTCACCATGGACAGGGGAAGAGACCCAGTGCTTC. Its translation: CASSSPWTGEETQCF.

The chain has TRBV7-9 and TRBJ2-5; the match to TRBD2 covers 13 bases. Germline CDR1 SEHNR, CDR2 FQNEAQ (reference sequence). The CDR3 loop spans 18 amino acids. V was pared by 4 bases and J by 5 bases, with 13 bases of the junction left unmatched. CDR3 nucleotide sequence: TGTGCCAGCAGCTACGGACTAGCGGGGGTCTTGGGAGGGGAGACCCAGTACTTC. Translation gives CASSYGLAGVLGGETQYF.

The chain joins TRBV5-4 to TRBJ2-3; tentative D call: TRBD1 (6 bases). V lost 5 bases and J lost 1, with 11 bases in between. Germline V gene data show CDR1 as SGHNT and CDR2 as YYREEE (reference sequence). This CDR3 region has 14 residues. CDR3 sequence: CASRIQGRTDTQYF. The DNA of the CDR3 is TGTGCCAGCAGGATACAGGGACGCACAGATACGCAGTATTTT.

This chain links TRBV7-3 with TRBJ1-2, with no clear D. The CDR3 covers 13 residues. The germline CDR1 and CDR2 sequences are SGHTA and FQGTGA. Trimming left V 4 bases short and J 4 bases short, with 10 bases between. The CDR3 coding sequence is TGTGCCAGCAGCTCCCTGATGGTCTATGGCTACACCTTC. Translating it yields CASSSLMVYGYTF.

This clonotype was seen more than once but under ten times. The chain couples TRBV4-1 to TRBJ1-2; 10 bases match TRBD1. Germline CDR1 and CDR2: MGHRA and YSYEKL. The ends lost 1 base at V and 5 bases at J; junction bases unmatched: 13. This CDR3 comprises 18 residues. CDR3 residues: CASSQGTGGSFQEYGYTF. DNA of the CDR3: TGCGCCAGCAGCCAAGGGACAGGGGGTTCTTTTCAAGAATATGGCTACACCTTC.

This chain uses TRBV6-1 with TRBJ2-7, with 7 bases fitting TRBD1. This CDR3 is built from 12 residues. From germline, CDR1 is MNHNS and CDR2 SASEGT. J lost 6 bases, V lost 8 bases, and 7 bases had no gene match. CDR3: CASPGRGREQYF. The CDR3 region has the DNA TGTGCCAGCCCAGGAAGGGGGCGCGAGCAGTACTTC.

V and J are TRBV6-1 and TRBJ1-4; D possibly corresponds to TRBD1 (5 bases). The CDR3 is 14 amino acids. V dropped 2 bases and J dropped 8 bases, with 12 bases sitting between them. Germline V CDR1 and CDR2: MNHNS, SASEGT. The CDR3 region has the DNA TGTGCCAGCAGTGAAAAAGGGGATAGGGAAAAACTGTTTTTT. It yields the protein CASSEKGDREKLFF.

The count of this clonotype is one. Its ends do not fully match the called genes, so a read error is possible. The chain links TRBV15 to TRBJ1-2; D gene unclear. Germline-derived CDR1 and CDR2 are LNHNV and YYDKDF (reference sequence). There are 13 residues in the CDR3. The chain's CDR3 is CATSITENYGHTF. Here the CDR3 DNA reads TGTGCCACCAGCATAACGGAGAACTATGGCCACACCTTC.

This clonotype was counted ten times or more. The genes are TRBV7-2 and TRBJ2-3, with TRBD2 identical over 12 bases. CDR3 size: 16 residues. V shed 5 bases, J shed 2 bases, and the junction held 5 bases outside the gene matches. Germline V CDR1 and CDR2: SGHTA, FQGNSA. The DNA for the CDR3 is TGTGCCAGCAGCCTAACTAGCGGGGGGCCCACAGATACGCAGTATTTT. As protein: CASSLTSGGPTDTQYF.